Below, one TCR beta chain is given with its context. These data are taken from a study of blood T cell repertoires in COVID-19. Looking at the study overall: Samples representing acute and convalescent COVID-19 were sourced from the United States, Italy and Spain. T cells, B-cell-depleted T cells, or PBMCs supplied cDNA or gDNA.

In the original processing: It was from reference gene primer amplification that nucleated cell counts were estimated. The protocol was immunoSEQ multiplex PCR, while the TCRdb copy is restricted to in-frame clones and leaves out a portion. V and J calls and clone size follow that table, whereas D and trimming were derived from the DNA. The sample gives tens of thousands of clones, less than 85% of which show up once; roughly a fifth is in the top ten. The sequencing sample was made of peripheral blood. This receptor was obtained from a woman of 80 years or more with acute or convalescent COVID-19.

The DNA of the CDR3 is TGTGCCAGCAGCTCAGGCGGGGGAGGTTGGGAGACCCAGTACTTC. The encoded protein is CASSSGGGGWETQYF. V is TRBV11-3 and J is TRBJ2-5; 7 bases map to TRBD2. Germline V gene sequence: CDR1 SGHNT, CDR2 YENEEA. CDR3 length: 15 residues. The V segment lost 4 bases and the J segment 5 bases; nucleotides outside the gene matches: 10.